Listed below are T cell receptor beta chains from one sample, sequenced in a study of T cell repertoires in cytomegalovirus infection. Their cognate antigens are unknown. TCRdb used MiXCR to reprocess the reads, holding one entry per CDR3 protein. The sample lists roughly 68,000 distinct CDR3 sequences; approximately 22% were seen once. Sequencing was done on a sample of PBMCs, sequenced either directly or after in vitro stimulation (not recorded which). Receptors originate from a human donor in good health (CMV status not recorded). Some clones in this sample may be carry-over from other donors' samples. CDR3s include the opening cysteine and the closing phenylalanine or tryptophan. D genes are given only for firm matches. Expanded clones get a size class; other rows say once, few or many, or leave the size out.

>TRBD2|many|TRBJ2-3|TRBV7-8
CASSTQLKGLAVTDTQYF
TGTGCCAGCAGCACACAGCTTAAGGGACTAGCGGTTACAGATACGCAGTATTTT
>TRBD2|few|TRBJ2-1|TRBV19
CASSMTSGKSYNEQFF
TGTGCCAGTAGTATGACTAGCGGGAAGAGTTACAATGAGCAGTTCTTC
>NA|NA|TRBJ2-1|TRBV7-6
CASSLLHRAFNEQFF
TGTGCCAGCAGCTTATTGCACAGGGCCTTCAATGAGCAGTTCTTC
>NA|few|TRBJ1-3|TRBV12-3/TRBV12-4
CASSSNSGNTIYF
TGTGCCAGCAGTTCTAACTCTGGAAACACCATATATTTT
>TRBD1|many|TRBJ1-6|TRBV27
CASSGTGPYNSPLHF
TGTGCCAGCAGTGGGACAGGGCCGTATAATTCACCCCTCCACTTT
>TRBD1|NA|TRBJ1-2|TRBV7-8
CASSVRDRGDGYTF
TGTGCCAGCAGCGTACGGGACAGGGGGGATGGCTACACCTTC
>NA|many|TRBJ2-1|TRBV7-2
CASSPGLLNNEQFF
TGTGCCAGCAGCCCGGGTCTACTCAATAATGAGCAGTTCTTC
>TRBD2|NA|TRBJ2-1|TRBV5-5
CASSAGLAGSYNEQFF
TGTGCCAGCAGCGCCGGACTAGCGGGGTCCTACAATGAGCAGTTCTTC
>TRBD2|few|TRBJ2-1|TRBV6-5
CASTHSGGGYNEQFF
TGTGCCAGCACCCACAGCGGGGGTGGGTACAATGAGCAGTTCTTC
>TRBD1|NA|TRBJ2-5|TRBV7-7
CASSEDRGETQYF
TGTGCTAGCAGCGAGGACAGGGGAGAGACCCAGTACTTC
>TRBD1|NA|TRBJ2-1|TRBV19
CASIDWHRGSYNEQFF
TGTGCCAGTATCGACTGGCACAGGGGCTCCTACAATGAGCAGTTCTTC
>NA|many|TRBJ1-4|TRBV7-2
CASSLWGGVEEKLFF
TGTGCCAGCAGCCTGTGGGGGGGAGTTGAAGAAAAACTGTTTTTT
>NA|few|TRBJ1-2|TRBV7-3
CASSPSPGANYGYTF
TGTGCCAGCAGCCCTTCGCCAGGAGCTAACTATGGCTACACCTTC
>NA|many|TRBJ2-3|TRBV7-6
CASSPRTDTQYF
TGTGCCAGCAGCCCCCGCACAGATACGCAGTATTTT
>NA|NA|TRBJ1-1|TRBV7-8
CASSRSPHRGGGNTEAFF
TGTGCCAGCAGCCGATCTCCGCATCGGGGGGGCGGGAACACTGAAGCTTTCTTT
>TRBD2|NA|TRBJ2-1|TRBV7-9
CASSLGLAARDGYNEQFF
TGTGCCAGCAGCTTGGGACTAGCGGCAAGAGATGGATACAATGAGCAGTTCTTC
>TRBD2|once|TRBJ2-3|TRBV9
CASSGAGATDTQYF
TGTGCCAGCAGCGGGGCGGGAGCGACGGATACGCAGTATTTT
>NA|NA|TRBJ2-6|TRBV19
CASRRGDSGANVLTF
TGTGCCAGTCGAAGGGGGGACTCTGGGGCCAACGTCCTGACTTTC
>NA|NA|TRBJ1-1|TRBV12-3/TRBV12-4
CASSLGAGNTEAFF
TGTGCCAGCAGTTTAGGGGCAGGTAACACTGAAGCTTTCTTT
>NA|few|TRBJ2-4|TRBV19
CASSIPPGIRDKNIQYF
TGTGCCAGTAGTATACCGCCGGGAATTAGAGACAAAAACATTCAGTACTTC
>NA|many|TRBJ1-1|TRBV15
CATSRDPGMNTEAFF
TGTGCCACCAGCAGAGATCCGGGGATGAACACTGAAGCTTTCTTT
>NA|many|TRBJ2-5|TRBV7-2
CASSLGHGPGETQYF
TGTGCCAGCAGCTTAGGTCATGGGCCGGGAGAGACCCAGTACTTC
>TRBD1|many|TRBJ2-3|TRBV7-3
CASSLRTGRSTDTQYF
TGTGCCAGCAGCCTACGGACAGGGCGTAGCACAGATACGCAGTATTTT
>NA|few|TRBJ2-3|TRBV20-1
CSARISAISTDTQYF
TGCAGTGCTAGAATTAGCGCTATAAGCACAGATACGCAGTATTTT
>NA|NA|TRBJ1-5|TRBV4-1
CASSQAQGLLEPQHF
TGTGCCAGCAGCCAAGCCCAGGGGCTCTTGGAGCCCCAGCATTTT
>TRBD1|NA|TRBJ1-1|TRBV10-3
CAIRGTAMNTEAFF
TGTGCCATCAGGGGGACAGCTATGAACACTGAAGCTTTCTTT
>NA|NA|TRBJ1-5|TRBV18
CASALTEYNQPQHF
TGTGCCAGCGCGTTGACGGAGTACAATCAGCCCCAGCATTTT
>TRBD1|few|TRBJ2-2|TRBV6-2/TRBV6-3
CASSYFWTGPTRGELFF
TGTGCCAGCAGTTATTTCTGGACAGGTCCCACGAGGGGGGAGCTGTTTTTT
>TRBD1|NA|TRBJ1-2|TRBV27
CASSFSGGNYGYTF
TGTGCCAGCAGTTTTTCAGGGGGAAACTATGGCTACACCTTC
>NA|NA|TRBJ1-1|TRBV5-1
CASSLGRTNTEAFF
TGCGCCAGCAGTTTGGGACGTACGAACACTGAAGCTTTCTTT
>NA|few|TRBJ2-3|TRBV5-4
CASSLGHSLTDTQYF
TGTGCCAGCAGCTTAGGACATAGCCTCACAGATACGCAGTATTTT
>TRBD1|many|TRBJ1-1|TRBV7-2
CASSLLSSGTGFRDTEAFF
TGTGCCAGCAGCTTACTATCCTCCGGGACAGGGTTTAGGGACACTGAAGCTTTCTTT
>NA|many|TRBJ2-1|TRBV7-8
CASRGISYNEQFF
TGTGCCAGCAGGGGCATTTCTTACAATGAGCAGTTCTTC
>NA|few|TRBJ2-1|TRBV7-9
CASSLAPLGGVYNEQFF
TGTGCCAGCAGCTTAGCGCCATTGGGGGGAGTCTACAATGAGCAGTTCTTC
>NA|NA|TRBJ2-7|TRBV12-3/TRBV12-4
CASTPGSGEQYF
TGTGCCAGCACTCCCGGTTCGGGCGAGCAGTACTTC
>NA|many|TRBJ2-2|TRBV6-2/TRBV6-3
CASSLRGSGNTGELFF
TGTGCCAGCAGCCTGCGTGGTAGCGGGAACACCGGGGAGCTGTTTTTT
>NA|NA|TRBJ1-2|TRBV6-2/TRBV6-3
CASRGSGANYGYTF
TGTGCCAGCAGGGGTTCAGGCGCTAACTATGGCTACACCTTC
>NA|NA|TRBJ2-3|TRBV7-1
CASSYPREATDTQYF
TGTGCCAGCAGCTACCCCCGTGAGGCTACGGATACGCAGTATTTT
>NA|NA|TRBJ1-2|TRBV19
CASDQGYYGYTF
TGTGCCAGCGACCAGGGGTACTATGGCTACACCTTC
>TRBD2|many|TRBJ2-2|TRBV7-2
CASSRGTSLNTGELFF
TGTGCCAGCAGCCGTGGGACTAGCTTGAACACCGGGGAGCTGTTTTTT
>NA|once|TRBJ2-3|TRBV20-1
CSARVPGSTDTQYF
TGCAGTGCTAGAGTCCCCGGGAGTACGGATACGCAGTATTTT
>NA|many|TRBJ2-2|TRBV7-9
CASSGSLGDPTGELFF
TGTGCCAGCAGCGGCTCGCTGGGGGACCCCACCGGGGAGCTGTTTTTT
>NA|many|TRBJ2-3|TRBV12-3/TRBV12-4
CASTLLSTDTQYF
TGTGCCAGCACCCTCCTTAGCACAGATACGCAGTATTTT